This entry lists 28 T cell receptor beta chains sequenced from one sample in a study of cytomegalovirus exposure and HLA in healthy donors. PCR employed 60 Vbeta and 13 Jbeta primers. Sequenced by immunoSEQ multiplex PCR; TCRdb stores in-frame clones only, minus some. This table has nearly 100,000 clones, 60% to 80% appearing once. Specimen: PBMCs. Source of these receptors: a woman aged 55-75 years in good health and CMV-seropositive.

The rearrangement links TRBV4-1 to TRBJ1-2; D gene unclear. V lost 2 bases and J lost 4, with 17 bases in between. The CDR3 contains 16 residues. Germline V gene data show CDR1 as MGHRA and CDR2 as YSYEKL. CDR3 nucleotides: TGCGCCAGCAGCCAAACAACACTCCCAGCGATCTATGGCTACACCTTC. Translating it yields CASSQTTLPAIYGYTF.

The chain carries TRBV29-1 and TRBJ1-1, with a weak D call TRBD1 (5 bases). CDR1 SQVTM and CDR2 ANQGSEA come from the germline V gene. Trimming shortened V by 3 bases and J by 8 bases, and 16 bases separated the two germline ends. CDR3 size: 13 residues. The CDR3: CSVDGGGSTEAFF. DNA of the CDR3: TGCAGCGTTGACGGGGGAGGGTCGACAGAAGCTTTCTTT.

This clone was seen more than once but under ten times. This chain links TRBV30 with TRBJ1-1; no reliable D call. The V gene lost 8 bases and the J gene lost 4 bases, with 11 bases spanning the gap. Germline V CDR1 and CDR2: GTSNPN, SVGIG (reference sequence). This CDR3 region has 11 residues. CDR3 residues: CADGVLTEAFF. The CDR3 region has the DNA TGTGCCGACGGGGTGCTCACTGAAGCTTTCTTT.

The V call is TRBV5-4, the J call TRBJ2-7; TRBD2 matches 13 bases. This CDR3 region has 15 residues. The trim removed 2 bases at V and 6 bases at J, leaving 5 bases unmatched. The V gene's germline CDR1 is SGHNT and CDR2 YYREEE (reference sequence). The chain's CDR3 is CASSLGLAGVGEQYF. As DNA, the CDR3 is TGTGCCAGCAGCTTAGGACTAGCGGGAGTAGGCGAGCAGTACTTC.

With regard to this clone: At one end, the junction sequence differs from germline, possibly due to a read error. The sample has other DNA sequences that encode this CDR3 too. The chain has TRBV11-3 and TRBJ2-3, with TRBD1 as a possible D gene (6 bases). Germline lookup yields CDR1 SGHNT and CDR2 YENEEA. The CDR3 consists of 15 residues. In DNA form, the CDR3 reads TGCGCCAGCAGCCCGGCCTGGGACACTGCAAATACGCAGTATTTT. Residues: CASSPAWDTANTQYF.

This chain connects TRBV15 to TRBJ2-1; 16 bases map to TRBD2. Germline lookup yields CDR1 LNHNV and CDR2 YYDKDF (reference sequence). This CDR3 is built from 18 residues. V was pared by 1 base and J by 9 bases, with 9 bases of the junction left unmatched. The CDR3 protein is CATSRVGYGTSGRGEQFF. DNA of the CDR3: TGTGCCACCAGCAGAGTAGGGTACGGGACTAGCGGGAGGGGTGAGCAGTTCTTC.

The rearrangement links TRBV28 to TRBJ1-1, with unresolved D. Germline V gene lookup returns CDR1 MDHEN and CDR2 SYDVKM. CDR3 length: 12 amino acids. V was shortened by 1 base and J by 7 bases, with 7 bases between the two germline ends. The CDR3 DNA follows: TGTGCCAGCAGTTTATTCGGTCTTGAAGCTTTCTTT. Its translation: CASSLFGLEAFF.

The chain employs TRBV6-1 and TRBJ1-4; D is ambiguous. The CDR3 has 14 amino acids. Germline assignment: CDR1 MNHNS and CDR2 SASEGT. The V end lost 4 bases, the J end lost 4 bases, and 10 bases lay between the germline ends. In nucleotides, the CDR3 is TGTGCCAGCAGTGTGGAGACCCTTAATGAAAAACTGTTTTTT. Encoded protein: CASSVETLNEKLFF.

CDR3 region: CASSRGQRSAGELFF. The DNA of the CDR3 is TGTGCCAGTAGTCGAGGACAGAGATCCGCCGGGGAGCTGTTTTTT. The chain employs TRBV19 and TRBJ2-2; perhaps TRBD1 as D (6 bases). The V and J ends lost 5 bases and 6 bases respectively, with 16 bases between them. This CDR3 is built from 15 residues. CDR1 LNHDA and CDR2 SQIVND come from the germline V gene (reference sequence).

The chain is built from TRBV11-2 and TRBJ2-7, with TRBD2 matching 11 bases. This CDR3 is built from 15 residues. V trimming: 2 bases; J trimming: 6 bases; junction bases outside the gene matches: 6. Germline CDR1 SGHAT, CDR2 FQNNGV. In DNA, the CDR3 is TGTGCCAGCAGCTTAAATGCGCTAGCGGGGGGCGAGCAGTACTTC. Amino acids: CASSLNALAGGEQYF.

The chain links TRBV5-1 to TRBJ2-5; 11 positions agree with TRBD2. This CDR3 has 17 residues. V shed 4 bases and J 7 bases; nucleotides not matched to a gene: 15. In germline, CDR1 is SGHRS, CDR2 YFSETQ. The CDR3: CASSGTSGFTGGGTQYF. Written as DNA, the CDR3 is TGCGCCAGCAGCGGGACTAGCGGTTTCACCGGAGGGGGGACCCAGTACTTC.

V usage is TRBV28 and J usage is TRBJ2-7; 16 nucleotides line up with TRBD2. CDR3 length: 19 amino acids. Germline CDR1 reads MDHEN; CDR2 reads SYDVKM. V was pared by 5 bases and J by 3 bases, with 13 bases of the junction left unmatched. The CDR3 nucleotides are TGTGCCAGCAGTACCCTTATTGGGACTAGCGGGAGGGTGGGCTACGAGCAGTACTTC. Translating it yields CASSTLIGTSGRVGYEQYF.

In its sample, this clone was seen once. The chain joins TRBV27 to TRBJ2-6; tentative D call: TRBD1 (5 bases). The length of the CDR3 is 15 residues. CDR1 is MNHEY, CDR2 SMNVEV, per germline (reference sequence). V lost 3 bases to trimming and J lost 4 bases, with 10 bases between them. CDR3 residues: CASSFIRAGANVLTF. The CDR3, as DNA: TGTGCCAGCAGTTTTATCAGGGCAGGGGCCAACGTCCTGACTTTC. Full variable domain (rest looked up from reference TRBV27 and TRBJ2-6): EAQVTQNPRYLITVTGKKLTVTCSQNMNHEYMSWYRQDPGLGLRQIYYSMNVEVTDKGDVPEGYKVSRKEKRNFPLILESPSPNQTSLYFCASSFIRAGANVLTFGAGSRLTVL.

This chain joins TRBV28 and TRBJ2-7; D not resolved. CDR1 and CDR2 from the germline V gene are MDHEN and SYDVKM. There are 12 residues in the CDR3. Trimming pared 5 bases from V and 6 bases from J, leaving 11 bases between. The CDR3 spells CASSLLRVEQYF. CDR3 sequence (DNA): TGTGCCAGCAGTCTCCTCCGGGTCGAGCAGTACTTC.

The chain employs TRBV7-3 and TRBJ2-3, with 9 nucleotides matching TRBD2. V dropped 4 bases and J dropped 4; count of bases not matched to a gene: 6. The CDR3 is made up of 15 amino acids. Per the germline V gene, CDR1 is SGHTA and CDR2 is FQGTGA. The CDR3 DNA sequence: TGTGCCAGCAGCTGGGGACTAGCCTCTGCAGATACGCAGTATTTT. Protein: CASSWGLASADTQYF.

The V gene is TRBV7-3, the J gene TRBJ2-5; TRBD1 matches at 12 bases. Germline loops: CDR1 SGHTA, CDR2 FQGTGA. V lost 5 bases and J lost 1; bases outside the gene matches: 5. There are 16 residues in the CDR3. The DNA of the CDR3 is TGTGCCAGCAGCCAAGGGACAGGGGGCGGCCAAGAGACCCAGTACTTC. Translation gives CASSQGTGGGQETQYF.

This clone has just one count. V gene TRBV11-2 combines with J gene TRBJ2-2; 10 bases line up with TRBD2. Trimming took 2 bases from V and 5 from J; bases not matched to a gene: 5. The germline CDR1 and CDR2 sequences are SGHAT and FQNNGV. The CDR3 is made up of 16 amino acids. The CDR3 DNA reads TGTGCCAGCAGCTTATTGCTAGCGGGAGATACCGGGGAGCTGTTTTTT. Protein product: CASSLLLAGDTGELFF.

V gene TRBV30 combines with J gene TRBJ2-1; D is unresolved. The CDR3 has 11 amino acids. Trimming stripped 4 bases from V and 7 bases from J, with 8 bases between. CDR1 is GTSNPN, CDR2 SVGIG, per germline (reference sequence). The CDR3: CAWKSRNEQFF. For the CDR3, the DNA is TGTGCCTGGAAGTCGAGAAATGAGCAGTTCTTC.

The rearrangement uses TRBV10-3 and TRBJ2-7; TRBD1 aligns across 7 bases. Looked up from germline, CDR1 is ENHRY and CDR2 is SYGVKD. The CDR3 sequence is 13 residues long. With V trimmed by 8 bases and J by 1 base, 5 bases remained unmatched. This chain's CDR3 is CAIGPTGSYEQYF. The CDR3 DNA is TGTGCCATCGGTCCGACAGGGTCCTACGAGCAGTACTTC.

The chain uses TRBV5-1 and TRBJ1-5; D possibly corresponds to TRBD1 (6 bases). The CDR3 consists of 15 residues. V lost 0 bases and J lost 4, with 11 bases in between. In germline, CDR1 is SGHRS, CDR2 YFSETQ. The CDR3 nucleotides are TGCGCCAGCAGCTTGGGGGACACAGGGAATCAGCCCCAGCATTTT. This encodes CASSLGDTGNQPQHF.

The chain has TRBV5-5 and TRBJ1-1; D call uncertain. Germline CDR1 is SGHKS and CDR2 is YYEKEE (reference sequence). Trimming took 2 bases from V and 1 from J, leaving 6 bases between them. This CDR3 has 13 amino acids. The CDR3 protein is CASSFTANTEAFF. DNA of the CDR3: TGTGCCAGCAGCTTCACAGCGAACACTGAAGCTTTCTTT.

The chain combines TRBV5-3 with TRBJ2-1; 10 nucleotides agree with TRBD2. TRBV5-3 qualifies as an ORF whose function is uncertain. V gave up 6 bases and J gave up 8 bases; unmatched junction bases: 11. The CDR3 covers 15 residues. The CDR3 coding sequence is TGTGCCAGAATTCTGAGCGGGAGGGCCAGGGATGAGCAGTTCTTC. Protein sequence: CARILSGRARDEQFF.

The table lists this clone with a count of one. V is TRBV9 and J is TRBJ1-6, with D perhaps matching TRBD1 (5 bases). The CDR3 runs to 14 residues. Trimming pared 3 bases from V and 6 bases from J, leaving 10 bases between. Per the germline V gene, CDR1 is SGDLS and CDR2 is YYNGEE. The CDR3 DNA sequence: TGTGCCAGCAGCGATACAGGCTCTAATTCACCCCTCCACTTT. Its protein product is CASSDTGSNSPLHF.

This clone was counted only a few times. The gene calls are TRBV2 and TRBJ1-1, with 8 bases lining up with TRBD1. Germline values: CDR1 SNHLY, CDR2 FYNNEI. J was trimmed by 5 bases and V by 3 bases; bases with no gene match: 5. The CDR3 has 14 amino acids. The CDR3 protein is CASSDQGARTEAFF. The DNA of the CDR3 is TGTGCCAGCAGTGATCAGGGGGCGAGAACTGAAGCTTTCTTT.

Notes on this clone: Germline is not matched at one junction end, which may reflect a read error. This chain uses TRBV6-5 with TRBJ1-1; maybe TRBD1 (5 bases). CDR1 is MNHEY and CDR2 is SVGAGI in the germline V gene. The CDR3 totals 15 residues. CDR3 nucleotides: TGTGCCTGCAGTTACTCGCAGGGAGGGAGCACTGAAGCTTTCTTT. Its protein product is CACSYSQGGSTEAFF.

The chain is built from TRBV5-1 and TRBJ2-5, with a weak D call TRBD2 (5 bases). V lost 6 bases, J lost 1 base, and 13 bases lay in between. The germline CDR1 and CDR2 sequences are SGHRS and YFSETQ. The CDR3 sequence is 14 residues long. CDR3 residues: CASKLARSQETQYF. CDR3 DNA sequence: TGCGCCAGCAAATTAGCGCGCTCCCAAGAGACCCAGTACTTC.

The chain employs TRBV5-4 and TRBJ1-6, with TRBD1 identical over 9 bases. V was clipped by 4 bases and J by 10 bases; unmatched bases: 9. CDR3 size: 15 residues. Germline V gene lookup returns CDR1 SGHNT and CDR2 YYREEE (reference sequence). The CDR3 DNA reads TGTGCCAGCAGCACTGGACAGGGGCGTTGGTCACCCCTCCACTTT. It encodes CASSTGQGRWSPLHF.

The chain's CDR3 is CASSVSGGSTYNEQFF. The CDR3 DNA follows: TGTGCCAGCAGCGTGTCCGGTGGGAGTACCTACAATGAGCAGTTCTTC. The rearrangement uses TRBV9 and TRBJ2-1; TRBD2 might be the D (5 bases). The CDR3 is 16 residues long. CDR1 and CDR2 (germline): SGDLS, YYNGEE. Trimming took off 2 bases at V and 2 bases at J, with 14 bases between the two ends.